This record covers a single T cell receptor beta chain. The record originates from a study of blood T cell repertoires in COVID-19. Background on the study: Some COVID-19 samples were acute and others convalescent; all came from the United States, Italy and Spain. In each case, the material was cDNA or gDNA derived from T cells, B-cell-depleted T cells, or PBMCs.

A Seattle source enrolled patients during active infection and followed them longitudinally. In the study's own analysis: Nucleated cell counts were estimated from reference gene primer amplification. Some clones are missing from TCRdb's copy, which holds only in-frame ones; the method was immunoSEQ multiplex PCR. That table supplies the V and J calls and clone size; D and trimming were determined from the DNA. The data contain roughly 290,000 clones, about 85% of them singletons. Per germline, CDR1 DFQATT and CDR2 SNEGSKA (reference sequence). V dropped 4 bases and J dropped 4 bases, with 7 bases sitting between them. This CDR3 region has 11 residues.

The sample was peripheral blood. The chain recombines TRBV20-1 with TRBJ1-1; D gene unclear. This TCR was recovered from a human donor with COVID-19, enrolled during active disease. The donor label of this sample is uncertain. The CDR3 DNA is TGCAGTGCTATTCCCCTCACTGAAGCTTTCTTT. Translation: CSAIPLTEAFF.